These 32 T cell receptor beta chains originate from one sample sequenced in a study of cytomegalovirus exposure and HLA in healthy donors. Primers: 60 Vbeta forward and 13 Jbeta reverse. Using immunoSEQ multiplex PCR, the repertoire was profiled, and TCRdb retains in-frame clones only, with some absent. This table has about 150,000 clones, about 8.9% appearing once. Sequences were obtained from PBMCs. These receptors were obtained from a man aged 50 or older in good health and CMV-seronegative.

This clone occurred a few times. The J gene is TRBJ2-7, the V gene TRBV9, with 8 bases aligning to TRBD1. Per the germline V gene, CDR1 is SGDLS and CDR2 is YYNGEE. This CDR3 comprises 14 residues. The V gene end was trimmed by 3 bases and the J gene end by 2 bases; junction bases not matched to a gene: 4. The DNA of the CDR3 is TGTGCCAGCAGCGCCGGACAGGGAACCTACGAGCAGTACTTC. Translating it yields CASSAGQGTYEQYF.

Here the CDR3 reads CANTHGKVVDEQFF. CDR3 bases: TGTGCCAACACTCACGGGAAAGTTGTGGATGAGCAGTTCTTC. The V gene is TRBV30, the J gene TRBJ2-1, with D possibly matching TRBD2 (5 bases). The germline V gene has CDR1 GTSNPN and CDR2 SVGIG (reference sequence). Deletions cut 8 bases from V and 8 bases from J, with 22 bases between. The CDR3 sequence is 14 residues long.

V gene TRBV5-1 combines with J gene TRBJ2-6, with 9 bases matching TRBD2. Germline lookup yields CDR1 SGHRS and CDR2 YFSETQ. Trimming removed 7 bases from V and 0 bases from J; junction bases left unmatched: 20. The CDR3 extends over 21 amino acids. CDR3 in amino acids: CASPKKERGATPSSGANVLTF. CDR3 DNA sequence: TGCGCCAGCCCCAAGAAGGAGCGGGGGGCGACTCCGAGCTCTGGGGCCAACGTCCTGACTTTC.

The rearrangement joins TRBV15 to TRBJ1-1; 7 bases are a match to TRBD1. CDR1 and CDR2 from the germline V gene are LNHNV and YYDKDF (reference sequence). CDR3 size: 14 residues. The V gene end was trimmed by 1 base and the J gene end by 5 bases; junction bases not matched to a gene: 4. The CDR3 sequence is CATSRAGGWTEAFF. CDR3 in DNA: TGTGCCACCAGCAGAGCAGGGGGATGGACTGAAGCTTTCTTT. Full variable domain (rest looked up from reference TRBV15 and TRBJ1-1): DAMVIQNPRYQVTQFGKPVTLSCSQTLNHNVMYWYQQKSSQAPKLLFHYYDKDFNNEADTPDNFQSRRPNTSFCFLDIRSPGLGDTAMYLCATSRAGGWTEAFFGQGTRLTVV.

The chain uses TRBV7-9 and TRBJ1-2, with 8 bases fitting TRBD1. V lost 1 base, J lost 1 base, and 2 bases stayed unmatched. Germline values: CDR1 SEHNR, CDR2 FQNEAQ (reference sequence). The CDR3 has 15 residues. CDR3 loop: CASSLGQGNNYGYTF. The CDR3 coding sequence is TGTGCCAGCAGCTTAGGACAGGGGAATAACTATGGCTACACCTTC.

This clone was recorded a few times. The V call is TRBV30, the J call TRBJ1-1, with TRBD1 identical over 10 bases. V lost 0 bases to trimming and J lost 6 bases; unmatched junction nucleotides: 7. Germline CDR1 reads GTSNPN; CDR2 reads SVGIG (reference sequence). The CDR3 is 15 residues long. The CDR3 DNA sequence: TGTGCCTGGAGTGTACCGGGACAGGGGTTTGCTGAAGCTTTCTTT. It is translated as CAWSVPGQGFAEAFF.

Remarks on this clone: Other DNA sequences within the sample encode an identical CDR3. The genes are TRBV2 and TRBJ2-3; 7 positions match TRBD2. V shed 7 bases and J 1 base; nucleotides not matched to a gene: 5. The length of the CDR3 is 14 residues. In germline, CDR1 is SNHLY, CDR2 FYNNEI. For the CDR3, the DNA is TGTGCCAGCACCCGACTAGCCGGCACAGATACGCAGTATTTT. This encodes CASTRLAGTDTQYF.

The V and J genes are TRBV9 and TRBJ1-2; 7 bases match TRBD1. The J segment lost 8 bases and the V segment lost 0 bases, leaving 4 bases of the junction unmatched. The CDR3 has 13 residues. Germline V gene sequence: CDR1 SGDLS, CDR2 YYNGEE. CDR3 sequence: CASSVDRDRGYTF. The DNA of the CDR3 is TGTGCCAGCAGCGTAGACCGGGACAGAGGCTACACCTTC.

This clone occurred a few times. V gene TRBV6-1 combines with J gene TRBJ2-2; maybe TRBD1 (5 bases). CDR3 length: 17 residues. Trimming stripped 0 bases from V and 0 bases from J, with 11 bases between. CDR1 MNHNS and CDR2 SASEGT come from the germline V gene. The CDR3 region has the DNA TGTGCCAGCAGTGAAGCGATGGGGCCCCCGAACACCGGGGAGCTGTTTTTT. This gives the protein CASSEAMGPPNTGELFF.

This clone appeared a few times. The V call is TRBV29-1, the J call TRBJ1-1; 11 bases fit TRBD1. CDR1 is SQVTM and CDR2 is ANQGSEA in the germline V gene. The CDR3 is 15 residues long. V lost 4 bases and J lost 0; bases outside the gene matches: 4. The CDR3 DNA reads as TGCAGCGTTGGAGGGACAGGGGGGATGAACACTGAAGCTTTCTTT. This codes for CSVGGTGGMNTEAFF. Drawing the rest from reference TRBV29-1 and TRBJ1-1, the complete variable domain is SAVISQKPSRDICQRGTSLTIQCQVDSQVTMMFWYRQQPGQSLTLIATANQGSEATYESGFVIDKFPISRPNLTFSTLTVSNMSPEDSSIYLCSVGGTGGMNTEAFFGQGTRLTVV.

This clone was observed a few times. The chain joins TRBV10-1 to TRBJ2-7, with a possible D match to TRBD2 (6 bases). V lost 4 bases and J lost 0, with 10 bases in between. CDR3 size: 14 residues. Looked up from germline, CDR1 is WNHNN and CDR2 is SYGVQD (reference sequence). CDR3: CASSGTTNSYEQYF. The CDR3 DNA sequence: TGCGCCAGCAGTGGGACTACAAACTCCTACGAGCAGTACTTC.

V and J are TRBV25-1 and TRBJ2-5; D remains ambiguous. Germline-derived CDR1 and CDR2 are MGHDK and SYGVNS. The CDR3 totals 14 residues. V lost 0 bases, J lost 4 bases, and 9 bases lay in between. The CDR3 protein is CASSEYQAPETQYF. The DNA of the CDR3 is TGTGCCAGCAGTGAATATCAAGCCCCAGAGACCCAGTACTTC.

The CDR3 sequence: CASSLGTSSDEQFF. DNA for the CDR3: TGTGCCAGCAGCTTAGGTACTAGCTCCGATGAGCAGTTCTTC. The rearrangement uses TRBV11-1 and TRBJ2-1, with a tentative D call TRBD2 (6 bases). The V end was cut by 1 base, the J end by 8 bases, with 12 bases between. CDR3 length: 14 residues. Germline-derived CDR1 and CDR2 are SGHAT and FQDESV (reference sequence).

The chain uses TRBV6-5 and TRBJ1-2; D unclear. This CDR3 is 13 amino acids long. Trimming cost V 5 bases and J 2 bases, with 9 bases left between them. The germline V gene has CDR1 MNHEY and CDR2 SVGAGI. CDR3: CASSVASNYGYTF. The CDR3 DNA is TGTGCCAGCAGTGTAGCCTCGAACTATGGCTACACCTTC.

In its sample, this clone was seen a few times. The rearrangement uses TRBV6-1 and TRBJ1-2; no firm D call. Per germline, CDR1 MNHNS and CDR2 SASEGT. This CDR3 contains 15 residues. Trimming pared 1 base from V and 0 bases from J, leaving 9 bases between. The CDR3 protein is CASSEGSQANYGYTF. CDR3 in DNA: TGTGCCAGCAGTGAAGGGTCACAAGCTAACTATGGCTACACCTTC.

The V gene is TRBV7-9, the J gene TRBJ1-5; 9 bases fit TRBD1. Germline values: CDR1 SEHNR, CDR2 FQNEAQ (reference sequence). Losses at the gene ends were 2 bases for V and 6 bases for J; bases not matched to a gene: 5. The CDR3 sequence is 15 residues long. The CDR3 coding sequence is TGTGCCAGCAGCTTAACAGGGGGCGCAGGTCAGCCCCAGCATTTT. This gives the protein CASSLTGGAGQPQHF.

This clone has more than one count but fewer than ten. The chain uses TRBV11-2 and TRBJ1-4, with D tentatively TRBD1 (6 bases). Germline V gene data show CDR1 as SGHAT and CDR2 as FQNNGV. This CDR3 is 15 amino acids long. Trimming took 6 bases from V and 1 from J, leaving 12 bases between them. The CDR3 nucleotides are TGTGCCAGCAGTGACGGACAGATAACTAATGAAAAACTGTTTTTT. Protein sequence: CASSDGQITNEKLFF.

There are a few counts of this clone. V and J are TRBV7-9 and TRBJ2-7, with 9 bases that match TRBD1. The CDR3 is made up of 14 amino acids. With 5 bases clipped from V and 7 bases from J, the junction kept 9 bases outside the gene matches. CDR1 SEHNR and CDR2 FQNEAQ come from the germline V gene (reference sequence). The chain's CDR3 is CASSQLGTGREQYF. The CDR3 coding sequence is TGTGCCAGCAGCCAGCTTGGGACAGGGAGGGAGCAGTACTTC.

The J gene is TRBJ1-2, the V gene TRBV27; weak D call: TRBD1 (6 bases). Germline values: CDR1 MNHEY, CDR2 SMNVEV (reference sequence). There are 14 residues in the CDR3. With 10 bases removed from V and 7 bases from J, the gap between germline ends came to 22 bases. CDR3 amino acids: CATYQQGRGSGYTF. CDR3 nucleotide sequence: TGTGCCACCTATCAACAGGGCCGAGGGAGTGGCTACACCTTC.

The chain recombines TRBV2 with TRBJ1-1, with 8 nucleotides matching TRBD1. Germline V gives CDR1 SNHLY, CDR2 FYNNEI. CDR3 size: 15 residues. V dropped 6 bases and J dropped 0; count of bases not matched to a gene: 6. This CDR3 is CASSRQGNLNTEAFF. The CDR3 nucleotides read TGTGCCAGCAGCCGACAGGGGAATCTGAACACTGAAGCTTTCTTT.

The chain recombines TRBV28 with TRBJ1-1; 8 nucleotides align to TRBD1. In germline, CDR1 is MDHEN, CDR2 SYDVKM. The CDR3 covers 15 residues. V was pared by 0 bases and J by 3 bases, with 3 bases of the junction left unmatched. The CDR3 is CASSLWDRVDTEAFF. CDR3 in DNA: TGTGCCAGCAGTTTATGGGACAGGGTGGACACTGAAGCTTTCTTT.

The V gene is TRBV5-8, the J gene TRBJ2-2, with 13 positions matching TRBD2. CDR3 length: 17 amino acids. Germline CDR1 and CDR2: SGHTS and YDEGEE. V was pared by 4 bases and J by 2 bases, with 5 bases of the junction left unmatched. The CDR3 protein is CASSPGLAGINTGELFF. As DNA, the CDR3 is TGTGCCAGCAGCCCGGGACTAGCGGGGATAAACACCGGGGAGCTGTTTTTT.

This clone was seen more than once but under ten times. This chain joins TRBV7-7 and TRBJ2-1, with 9 bases identical to TRBD2. CDR3 size: 16 residues. Germline CDR1 reads SSHAT; CDR2 reads FNYEAQ (reference sequence). V gave up 5 bases and J gave up 2 bases; unmatched junction bases: 7. CDR3 in amino acids: CASSMSGRTAYNEQFF. CDR3 bases: TGTGCCAGCAGCATGAGCGGGAGGACGGCCTACAATGAGCAGTTCTTC. Combining the CDR3 with reference TRBV7-7 and TRBJ2-1 gives the whole variable domain GAGVSQSPRYKVTKRGQDVTLRCDPISSHATLYWYQQALGQGPEFLTYFNYEAQPDKSGLPSDRFSAERPEGSISTLTIQRTEQRDSAMYRCASSMSGRTAYNEQFFGPGTRLTVL.

CDR3 DNA: TGTGCCAGTAGTATTAGGCAGGGAGGAGGCTACACCTTC. Translation: CASSIRQGGGYTF. The V and J genes are TRBV19 and TRBJ1-2; D may be TRBD1 (5 bases). V dropped 3 bases and J dropped 8 bases, with 13 bases sitting between them. Germline values: CDR1 LNHDA, CDR2 SQIVND (reference sequence). The length of the CDR3 is 13 residues.

This clone was seen a few times. In nucleotides, the CDR3 is TGCGCCAGCAGTGAGCGGGGAACTTGGGAGCAGTACTTC. Residues: CASSERGTWEQYF. V and J are TRBV10-2 and TRBJ2-7; D perhaps matches TRBD2 (5 bases). Germline lookup yields CDR1 WSHSY and CDR2 SAAADI. V shed 2 bases and J shed 7 bases, with 12 bases lying between them. CDR3 size: 13 residues.

At least ten counts were recorded for this clone. CDR3 DNA sequence: TGTGCCAGCAGTGGAGTACAGGGCCAGAACACTGAAGCTTTCTTT. This encodes CASSGVQGQNTEAFF. This rearrangement joins TRBV25-1 to TRBJ1-1; D might be TRBD1 (6 bases). Looked up from germline, CDR1 is MGHDK and CDR2 is SYGVNS. V was trimmed by 4 bases and J by 1 base, leaving 13 bases between them. The CDR3 is made up of 15 amino acids.

The chain recombines TRBV5-1 with TRBJ2-3, with 8 bases matching TRBD2. Per germline, CDR1 SGHRS and CDR2 YFSETQ. The ends lost 0 bases at V and 3 bases at J; junction bases unmatched: 9. The CDR3 is 17 amino acids. The CDR3 DNA reads as TGCGCCAGCAGCTTGGAAGGGAACGGGAGGGGAACAGATACGCAGTATTTT. This codes for CASSLEGNGRGTDTQYF.

This clone appeared a few times. The chain carries TRBV10-3 and TRBJ1-5, with a tentative D call TRBD1 (6 bases). The CDR3 is 15 amino acids. With 0 bases removed from V and 6 bases from J, the gap between germline ends came to 12 bases. Germline V CDR1 and CDR2: ENHRY, SYGVKD. The CDR3 DNA sequence: TGTGCCATCAGTGAGTCGAAAGGGGGTGGTCAGCCCCAGCATTTT. It is translated as CAISESKGGGQPQHF.

This clone was seen a few times. The CDR3 sequence is CASSRLGQGPYEQYF. DNA for the CDR3: TGTGCCAGCAGCCGGCTCGGACAGGGACCCTACGAGCAGTACTTC. The rearrangement joins TRBV4-2 to TRBJ2-7; 8 bases agree with TRBD1. With 4 bases clipped from V and 2 bases from J, the junction kept 7 bases outside the gene matches. The germline CDR1 and CDR2 sequences are LGHNA and YNFKEQ. The CDR3 is 15 residues long.

J is TRBJ1-2 and V is TRBV27; TRBD1 matches 9 bases. CDR1 and CDR2 from the germline V gene are MNHEY and SMNVEV (reference sequence). After removal of 5 bases from V and 1 base from J, the junction contained 5 bases not matched to a gene. The CDR3 consists of 15 residues. This chain's CDR3 is CASSTPGQGNYGYTF. Written as DNA, the CDR3 is TGTGCCAGCAGTACGCCGGGACAGGGTAACTATGGCTACACCTTC.

A few counts support this clone. This chain connects TRBV30 to TRBJ2-6; D is possibly TRBD1 (5 bases). CDR1 is GTSNPN, CDR2 SVGIG, per germline (reference sequence). The V and J ends lost 5 bases and 2 bases respectively, with 10 bases between them. The CDR3 extends over 14 amino acids. The CDR3 spells CAWGLGPGANVLTF. Here the CDR3 DNA reads TGTGCCTGGGGGTTGGGGCCTGGGGCCAACGTCCTGACTTTC.

A word on this clone: At one of its ends the junction is not consistent with the germline gene, which may arise from a read error. The chain uses TRBV7-7 and TRBJ1-3; D is uncertain. The CDR3 totals 15 residues. Germline lookup yields CDR1 SSHAT and CDR2 FNYEAQ (reference sequence). In DNA form, the CDR3 reads TGTGCTAGCAGCTTAGACATCTCCTCTGGAAACACCATATATTTT. It specifies CASSLDISSGNTIYF.